This T cell receptor beta chain was observed in a study of blood T cell repertoires in COVID-19 (dated by TCRdb to 2020 to 2022). Context from the whole study: Samples from collaborators originated in the United States, Italy and Spain and spanned both the acute and convalescent phases of COVID-19. A de-identified subject ID, COVID-19 status, age in years and sex were almost always included in the sample metadata. The repertoires were released in a freely available public database meant as a resource for research on the immune response to SARS-CoV-2. Samples came from the ongoing ImmuneRACE study (first 160 participants) plus 1,254 subjects from 6 global collaborators. Where available, HLA class I and class II types were taken from metadata supplied by the sample provider and were not determined by assay-based typing. The material from the prospective study consisted of cDNA or gDNA derived from T cells, B-cell-depleted T cells, or PBMCs. The dataset comprised deeply sampled blood TCRbeta repertoires from subjects exposed to, actively infected with, or recovered from COVID-19.

Broader findings and caveats from the paper: The quantity of clinical and demographic metadata differed by source and by participant and was supplied without curation.

As regards this clone: It lacks a known antigen. Base-call qualities are not available, and no considerably larger clone is one nucleotide away.

Collaborating institutions collected whole blood in K2EDTA tubes following their own protocols. For TCRbeta analysis, collaborator samples were shipped as frozen whole blood, as isolated PBMCs, or as DNA extracted from either sample type. The immunoSEQ Assay, a bias-controlled multiplex PCR, was used to amplify TCRbeta CDR3 regions from genomic DNA. The source study handled its data this way. Nucleated cell counts per sample were estimated from amplification of reference gene primers within the assay. Sequence reads were collapsed and filtered to measure the absolute abundance of every unique TCRbeta CDR3 rearrangement. For each sample, productive Simpson clonality was calculated as the square root of Simpson's diversity index across productive rearrangements. This immuneACCESS table, as held by TCRdb, lists in-frame sequences with V and J called but not all clones. Of the missing ones, under half trace to an unresolved V gene in checked studies; the others have no known cause. V, J and clone size are taken as reported in that table, and D and trimming were inferred from the DNA itself. A total of about 67,000 clones appear in this sample, around 87% of them only once. More than 5% of the sample is taken by the ten largest.

Trimming removed 4 bases from V and 2 bases from J; the gene matches leave 8 bases unexplained. There are 15 amino acids in the CDR3, from cysteine to phenylalanine inclusive. Solely the CDR3 DNA is kept, with 45 bases framed from the first base. CDR1 and CDR2, per the germline V gene, are SGHRS and YFSETQ. The chain is encoded by TRBV5-1 joined to TRBJ2-7; 8 nucleotides in the junction match TRBD1. The sequence was obtained from a man aged 45-65 years with active COVID-19. Sequenced material: peripheral blood. The DNA reads as follows: TGCGCCAGCAGCGGTGGGACAGGCCGAACCTACGAGCAGTACTTC. It codes for CASSGGTGRTYEQYF.